Listed below are T cell receptor beta chains from one sample, sequenced in a study of patients and donors after allogeneic stem cell transplantation. From the RT-PCR reads, TCRdb called clonotypes with MiXCR, one entry per CDR3 protein. The sample includes 410,000 or so distinct CDR3 sequences, 16% of them seen just once. The sequenced material came from blood, either unsorted or a sorted T cell fraction (not recorded which). These receptors were obtained from a human donor who was either an allogeneic HSCT recipient or a stem cell or donor lymphocyte infusion donor (not recorded which). It is not recorded whose cells these are; they may come from a transplant donor. The CDR3 runs from the conserved cysteine through the conserved F or W.

TRBV20-1,TRBJ2-6,CSARGRDRGTGANVLTF
TRBV12-3/TRBV12-4,TRBJ2-7,CASSRTGGVYEQYF
TRBV2,TRBJ2-5,CASSYGRETQYF
TRBV27,TRBJ1-1,CATRGDRVVAEAFF
TRBV20-1,TRBJ2-7,CSARDPGLLYEQYF
TRBV5-1,TRBJ1-6,CASSLTLGGQLNSPLHF
TRBV4-2,TRBJ1-5,CASSQEGGGSNQPQHF
TRBV2,TRBJ2-3,CASSAPDTQYF
TRBV2,TRBJ1-6,CASRPRQGSYNSPLHF
TRBV4-2,TRBJ2-5,CASSQDSLAGGETQYF
TRBV7-9,TRBJ2-5,CASSSKWHQETQYF
TRBV29-1,TRBJ1-1,CSVEGGVGTEAFF